These T cell receptor beta chains were read from a single sample in a study of T cell changes during pregnancy in multiple sclerosis. The repertoire was sequenced with immunoSEQ multiplex PCR; TCRdb's copy has only in-frame clones and lacks some. The sample lists about 57,000 clones; around 93% were seen once. The sequencing here drew on peripheral blood, taken after pregnancy. The receptor set was obtained from a female donor in good health, enrolled as a control in a pregnancy study. Both conserved end residues are part of each CDR3. A D gene is named only where the DNA matches it firmly. The size entry is marked missing in some rows and otherwise reads once, few, many or a size class.

>.|TRBV7-2|.|TRBJ1-2
TGTGCCAGCAGCTTCGTTGCAGACTCCTATGGCTACACCTTC
CASSFVADSYGYTF
>.|TRBV12-2|.|TRBJ2-1
TGTGCAAGTCCCCCTGGGGCTAGCGGGGGGGCGGGCAGCTACAATGAGCAGTTCTTC
CASPPGASGGAGSYNEQFF
>TRBD1|TRBV9|.|TRBJ2-7
TGTGCCAGCAGCGTAGTGGGACAGTCCTACGAGCAGTACTTC
CASSVVGQSYEQYF
>TRBD2|TRBV6-5|.|TRBJ2-5
TGTGCCAGCACCCGTAGCGGGGGGGGAAAAGAGACCCAGTACTTC
CASTRSGGGKETQYF
>.|TRBV14|.|TRBJ1-2
TGTGCCAGCAGCCCCAGGGTTAACTATGGCTACACCTTC
CASSPRVNYGYTF
>.|TRBV30|.|TRBJ1-2
TGTGCCTGGAGTGTACGGGACTATGGCTACACCTTC
CAWSVRDYGYTF
>.|TRBV7-2|.|TRBJ1-2
TGTGCCAGCAGCTTAGGAGGGATCTATGGCTACACCTTC
CASSLGGIYGYTF
>TRBD1|TRBV5-1|.|TRBJ1-2
TGCGCCAGCAGCTTGAGTATCGGAGGGGGCGCAGGCTACACCTTC
CASSLSIGGGAGYTF
>.|TRBV4-3|.|TRBJ2-1
TGCGCCAGCAGCCAAAGGCCCCCGGGACTGACCTACAATGAGCAGTTCTTC
CASSQRPPGLTYNEQFF
>TRBD2|TRBV9|.|TRBJ2-3
TGTGCCAGCAGCGTTGCGGGGGGCCGGGGCACAGATACGCAGTATTTT
CASSVAGGRGTDTQYF
>.|TRBV4-1|.|TRBJ2-5
TGCGCCAGCAGCCAAGATTTAGTGAGCGCAGAGACCCAGTACTTC
CASSQDLVSAETQYF
>TRBD1|TRBV4-3|.|TRBJ1-4
TGCGCCAGCAGCCTACACCCGGGACAGGGGGCGCTGGGAGAAAAACTGTTTTTT
CASSLHPGQGALGEKLFF
>.|TRBV7-2|.|TRBJ1-2
TGTGCCAGCAGCTTAGATAGGACTCCGGGGAACTATGGCTACACCTTC
CASSLDRTPGNYGYTF
>.|TRBV6-5|.|TRBJ2-7
TGTGCCAGCAAACCTAGGACTAACTCCTACGAGCAGTACTTC
CASKPRTNSYEQYF
>.|TRBV12-5|.|TRBJ1-5
TGTGCTAGTGGTCTGCAGGGTGTTAGTCAGCCCCAGCATTTT
CASGLQGVSQPQHF
>TRBD1|TRBV9|.|TRBJ2-3
TGTGCCAGCAGCGCCGGACAGGGGGTCCCAGATACGCAGTATTTT
CASSAGQGVPDTQYF
>.|TRBV6-5|.|TRBJ1-1
TGTGCCAGCAGTTACGATAGATTACGGTCGGAAGCTTTCTTT
CASSYDRLRSEAFF
>TRBD1|TRBV4-3|.|TRBJ2-1
TGCGCCAGCAGCGGACACACAGGGGGCCGAAGGGGAGAGCAGTTCTTC
CASSGHTGGRRGEQFF
>TRBD1|TRBV2|.|TRBJ2-1
TGTGCCACCAGTCCGGGACAGGGAGTCCGTGTACAGTTCTTC
CATSPGQGVRVQFF
>.|TRBV5-4|few|TRBJ2-3
TGTGCCAGCAGCTTGGATGCACTGCCGCAGTATTTT
CASSLDALPQYF
>.|TRBV21-1|.|TRBJ1-1
TGTGCCAGCAGCAAAGCCACCCCCGGGACAGGGAACACTGAAGCTTTCTTT
CASSKATPGTGNTEAFF
>.|TRBV27|.|TRBJ1-2
TGTGCCAGCAGTGACGGGGGTGGAGGCTACACCTTC
CASSDGGGGYTF
>TRBD1|TRBV7-9|.|TRBJ1-1
TGTGCCAGCAGCGGGCCGGGACAGGGGGCTTTGAACACTGAAGCTTTCTTT
CASSGPGQGALNTEAFF
>TRBD1|TRBV7-9|.|TRBJ1-3
TGTGCCAGCAGCCCCCGGGACAGAAGAAACACCATATATTTT
CASSPRDRRNTIYF
>TRBD2|TRBV9|.|TRBJ2-5
TGTGCCAGCAGCACCACCACTAGCGGGAGCCCAGAGACCCAGTACTTC
CASSTTTSGSPETQYF
>TRBD2|TRBV5-6|.|TRBJ2-3
TGTGCCAGCAGCCGGTACGGACTAGCGGGGACCACAGATACGCAGTATTTT
CASSRYGLAGTTDTQYF
>TRBD1|TRBV7-3|.|TRBJ2-3
TGTGCCAGCAGCCCAATGGGACAGGGAGTAGGGTACACAGATACGCAGTATTTT
CASSPMGQGVGYTDTQYF
>TRBD1|TRBV19|.|TRBJ2-3
TGTGCCAGTAGTAAGGGTGACCGACAGGGGTTTTGGACAGATACGCAGTATTTT
CASSKGDRQGFWTDTQYF
>TRBD1|TRBV5-5|.|TRBJ1-2
TGTGCCAGCAGCTTGGTTGTATTGGGACAGGATGGCTACACCTTC
CASSLVVLGQDGYTF
>TRBD1|TRBV29-1|.|TRBJ2-1
TGCAGCGTTCGGCAGGGGGCCAGCAATGAGCAGTTCTTC
CSVRQGASNEQFF
>.|TRBV9|.|TRBJ2-3
TGTGCCAGCAGCGCCCTTACAGATACGCAGTATTTT
CASSALTDTQYF
>TRBD2|TRBV4-1|.|TRBJ2-7
TGCGCCAGCAGCCAAGATTGGGCCGGGAGGTACGAGCAGTACTTC
CASSQDWAGRYEQYF
>.|TRBV5-8|.|TRBJ1-1
TGTGCCAGCAGCTTCTCCCCCATAACAGGTTACCCTCATGAAGCTTTCTTT
CASSFSPITGYPHEAFF
>.|TRBV12-5|.|TRBJ2-7
TGTGCTAGTGGCTCCCCCATCGGGAACCCCTACGAGCAGTACTTC
CASGSPIGNPYEQYF
>.|TRBV27|.|TRBJ1-2
TGTGCCAGCAGTTTATCCCGAGGGGGGGACTATGGCTACACCTTC
CASSLSRGGDYGYTF
>TRBD1|TRBV25-1|.|TRBJ1-5
TGTGCCAGCAGTGGAGGGACAGGGGATCAGCCCCAGCATTTT
CASSGGTGDQPQHF
>.|TRBV7-9|.|TRBJ1-6
TGTGCCAGCAGCTTAATCGGCGGTACCAATTCACCCCTCCACTTT
CASSLIGGTNSPLHF
>.|TRBV27|.|TRBJ2-7
TGTGCCAGCAGTTCTTGGGGGGGCCCCTACGAGCAGTACTTC
CASSSWGGPYEQYF
>.|TRBV4-3|.|TRBJ2-3
TGCGCCAGCAGCACCCTAAGCACAGATACGCAGTATTTT
CASSTLSTDTQYF
>TRBD2|TRBV7-2|once|TRBJ2-4
TGTGCCAGCAGCGGGTGGCTAGCGGGAGGGCCAAAAAACATTCAGTACTTC
CASSGWLAGGPKNIQYF
>TRBD2|TRBV27|.|TRBJ2-3
TGTGCCAGCAGTTCCTTAGCGGGGGGTGCAGATACGCAGTATTTT
CASSSLAGGADTQYF
>TRBD2|TRBV28|.|TRBJ2-2
TGTGCCAGCAAGGGACTAGCGGGAGCCGGGGAGCTGTTTTTT
CASKGLAGAGELFF
>TRBD1|TRBV19|.|TRBJ2-7
TGTGCCAGTAGTCCTCGGGACAGGGATTCCTACGAGCAGTACTTC
CASSPRDRDSYEQYF
>TRBD1|TRBV18|few|TRBJ1-5
TGTGCCAGCTCACCGACAGGGGACCCCAGTCAGCCCCAGCATTTT
CASSPTGDPSQPQHF
>.|TRBV30|.|TRBJ2-1
TGTGCCTGGACCATAAGAGGGAGCTCCTACAATGAGCAGTTCTTC
CAWTIRGSSYNEQFF
>.|TRBV7-9|.|TRBJ2-5
TGTGCCAGCAGCTACGAGGAGACCCAGTACTTC
CASSYEETQYF
>TRBD1|TRBV7-9|.|TRBJ2-2
TGTGCCAGCAGCCAGACGTTGACAGGGACGGAGCTGTTTTTT
CASSQTLTGTELFF
>.|TRBV6-1|.|TRBJ1-2
TGTGCCAGCAGTAAGGGGTATGGCTACACCTTC
CASSKGYGYTF
>.|TRBV5-4|.|TRBJ2-5
TGTGCCAGCAGCTTGGCCCTTCAAGAGACCCAGTACTTC
CASSLALQETQYF
>TRBD2|TRBV9|.|TRBJ2-1
TGTGCCAGCAGCCCCCGGACTAGCGGGAGGGACTATTACAATGAGCAGTTCTTC
CASSPRTSGRDYYNEQFF
>TRBD2|TRBV5-4|.|TRBJ2-1
TGTGCCAGCAGCGCCGCTTCGGGGGGGAATGAGCAGTTCTTC
CASSAASGGNEQFF
>TRBD1|TRBV7-2|.|TRBJ2-5
TGTGCCAGCAGCTTAGGGGGACAGAGAGAGACCCAGTACTTC
CASSLGGQRETQYF
>TRBD1|TRBV19|.|TRBJ1-1
TGTGCCAGTAGTCCGCTGGACAGGGTGAACACTGAAGCTTTCTTT
CASSPLDRVNTEAFF
>TRBD1|TRBV7-3|.|TRBJ1-1
TGTGCCAGCAGCAGGACAGGGGTTGACACTGAAGCTTTCTTT
CASSRTGVDTEAFF
>TRBD1|TRBV4-1|.|TRBJ2-1
TGCGCCAGCAGCCAAGCGGGACAGGGGTCCTACAATGAGCAGTTCTTC
CASSQAGQGSYNEQFF
>.|TRBV7-9|.|TRBJ2-6
TGTGCCAGCAGCACAGGGCTGGGGGCCAACGTCCTGACTTTC
CASSTGLGANVLTF
>TRBD2|TRBV19|once|TRBJ2-7
TGTGCCAGTAGACCCGACACTAGCGGTCTATCCTACGAGCAGTACTTC
CASRPDTSGLSYEQYF
>.|TRBV11-2|.|TRBJ1-4
TGTGCCAGCAGCCCTCTGAGGGCCGTTAATGAAAAACTGTTTTTT
CASSPLRAVNEKLFF
>.|TRBV6-1|.|TRBJ2-7
TGTGCCAGCAGTGAGGCGGATAACGAGCAGTACTTC
CASSEADNEQYF
>TRBD2|TRBV28|.|TRBJ2-1
TGTGCCAGCAGTCCCGGACTAGCGGCGCTGAATGAGCAGTTCTTC
CASSPGLAALNEQFF